The T cell receptor beta chain described here comes from a study of PD-L1 blockade in urothelial cancer. The investigators introduced synthetic TCR analog templates into each PCR as spikes. Libraries were prepared by immunoSEQ multiplex PCR; TCRdb keeps only in-frame clonotypes and omits some of them. The sample has over 75,000 clones; approximately 87% are singletons. Time point: pretreatment peripheral blood. Sequences were derived from PBMCs, sampled around atezolizumab (anti-PD-L1) treatment. This clonotype was sampled from a man aged 55 to 69 with urothelial cancer.

CDR3 sequence: CASSWSGSGNEQFF. The CDR3 nucleotides read TGTGCCAGCAGTTGGAGCGGGAGCGGCAATGAGCAGTTCTTC. The genes are TRBV28 and TRBJ2-1, with 8 positions matching TRBD2. The germline V gene has CDR1 MDHEN and CDR2 SYDVKM. The ends lost 4 bases at V and 6 bases at J; junction bases unmatched: 5. The length of the CDR3 is 14 residues.